This T cell receptor beta chain emerged from a study of blood T cell repertoires in COVID-19. Study-level background: Donors in the United States, Italy and Spain gave samples during acute or convalescent COVID-19. PBMCs, B-cell-depleted T cells, or T cells provided the cDNA or gDNA that made up the material.

The repertoire was sequenced with immunoSEQ multiplex PCR; TCRdb's copy has only in-frame clones and lacks some. The sample contains hundreds of thousands of clones, 85% to 90% of which appear only once. CDR3 length equals 14 residues. Germline CDR1 and CDR2: MDHEN and SYDVKM. V lost 5 bases, J lost 2 bases, and 5 bases stayed unmatched. The genes are TRBV28 and TRBJ1-1, with 7 nucleotides matching TRBD1. The sequenced material came from peripheral blood. This receptor was taken from a man aged 65-85 years with acute or convalescent COVID-19. Here the CDR3 DNA reads TGTGCCAGCAGTGCAGGGGGGACAAACACTGAAGCTTTCTTT. The encoded protein is CASSAGGTNTEAFF.